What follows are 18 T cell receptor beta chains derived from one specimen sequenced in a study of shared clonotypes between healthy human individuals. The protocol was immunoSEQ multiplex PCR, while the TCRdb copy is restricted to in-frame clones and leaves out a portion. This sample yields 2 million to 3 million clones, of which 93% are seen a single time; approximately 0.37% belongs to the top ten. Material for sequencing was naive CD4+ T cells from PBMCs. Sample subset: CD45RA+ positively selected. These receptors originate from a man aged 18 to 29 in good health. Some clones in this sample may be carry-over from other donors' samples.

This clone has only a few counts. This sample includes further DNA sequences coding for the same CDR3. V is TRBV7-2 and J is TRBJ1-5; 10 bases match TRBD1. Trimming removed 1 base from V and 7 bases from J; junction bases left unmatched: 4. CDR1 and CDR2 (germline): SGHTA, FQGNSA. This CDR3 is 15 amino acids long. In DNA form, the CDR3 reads TGTGCCAGCAGCTTAGTCGGGACAGGGGAACAGCCCCAGCATTTT. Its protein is CASSLVGTGEQPQHF.

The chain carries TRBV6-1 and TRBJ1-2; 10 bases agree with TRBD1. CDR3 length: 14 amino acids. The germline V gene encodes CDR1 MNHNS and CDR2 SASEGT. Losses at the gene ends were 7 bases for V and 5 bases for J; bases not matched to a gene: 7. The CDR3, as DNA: TGTGCCAGCACCGGGACAGGGGCCGTATATGGCTACACCTTC. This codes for CASTGTGAVYGYTF.

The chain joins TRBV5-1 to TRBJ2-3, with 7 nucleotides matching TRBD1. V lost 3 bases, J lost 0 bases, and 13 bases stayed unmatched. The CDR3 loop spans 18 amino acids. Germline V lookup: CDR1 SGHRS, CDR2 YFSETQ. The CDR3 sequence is CASSSYPSGQFSTDTQYF. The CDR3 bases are TGCGCCAGCAGCTCTTACCCTTCGGGACAGTTTAGCACAGATACGCAGTATTTT.

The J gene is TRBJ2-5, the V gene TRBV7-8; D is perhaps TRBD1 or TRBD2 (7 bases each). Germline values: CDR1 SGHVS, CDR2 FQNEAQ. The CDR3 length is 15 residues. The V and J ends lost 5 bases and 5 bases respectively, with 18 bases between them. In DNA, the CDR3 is TGTGCCAGCAGCCTCCGACAGGGACTACAGGAGACCCAGTACTTC. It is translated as CASSLRQGLQETQYF.

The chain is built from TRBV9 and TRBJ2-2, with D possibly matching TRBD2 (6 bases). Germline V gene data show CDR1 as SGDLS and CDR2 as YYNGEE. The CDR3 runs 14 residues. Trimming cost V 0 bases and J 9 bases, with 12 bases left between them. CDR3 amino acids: CASSVEAAGRELFF. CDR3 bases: TGTGCCAGCAGCGTAGAGGCAGCGGGTCGGGAGCTGTTTTTT.

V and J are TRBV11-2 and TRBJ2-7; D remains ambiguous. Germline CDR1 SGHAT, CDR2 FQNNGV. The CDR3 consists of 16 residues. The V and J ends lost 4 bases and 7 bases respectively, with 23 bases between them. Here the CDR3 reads CASSSPADGRAREQYF. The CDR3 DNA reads TGTGCCAGCAGCTCCCCGGCGGACGGCAGAGCGAGAGAGCAGTACTTC.

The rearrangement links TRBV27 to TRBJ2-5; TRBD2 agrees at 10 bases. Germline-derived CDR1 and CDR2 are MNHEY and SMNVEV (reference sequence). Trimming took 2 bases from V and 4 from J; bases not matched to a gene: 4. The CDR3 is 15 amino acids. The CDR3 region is CASSLLAGARETQYF. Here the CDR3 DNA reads TGTGCCAGCAGTTTACTAGCGGGAGCCAGAGAGACCCAGTACTTC.

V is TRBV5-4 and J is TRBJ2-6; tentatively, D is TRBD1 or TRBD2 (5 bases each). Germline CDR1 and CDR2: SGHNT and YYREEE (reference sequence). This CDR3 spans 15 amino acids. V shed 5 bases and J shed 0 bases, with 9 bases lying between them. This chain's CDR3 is CASSWGNSGANVLTF. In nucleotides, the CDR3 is TGTGCCAGCAGTTGGGGGAACTCTGGGGCCAACGTCCTGACTTTC.

CDR3 coding DNA: TGTGCCAGCAGTTTATTACGGGAGAGCTCCTACGAGCAGTACTTC. Translated: CASSLLRESSYEQYF. The chain has TRBV28 and TRBJ2-7; weak D call: TRBD2 (6 bases). The CDR3 runs 15 residues. The germline gives CDR1 MDHEN, CDR2 SYDVKM. V was clipped by 1 base and J by 0 bases, with 10 bases between them.

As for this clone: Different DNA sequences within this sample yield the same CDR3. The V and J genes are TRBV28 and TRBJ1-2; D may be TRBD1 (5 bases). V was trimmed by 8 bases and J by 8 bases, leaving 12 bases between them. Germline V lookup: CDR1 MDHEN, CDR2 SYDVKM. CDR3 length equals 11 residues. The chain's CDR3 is CASGRAGGYTF. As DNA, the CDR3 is TGTGCCAGCGGCCGGGCAGGGGGCTACACCTTC.

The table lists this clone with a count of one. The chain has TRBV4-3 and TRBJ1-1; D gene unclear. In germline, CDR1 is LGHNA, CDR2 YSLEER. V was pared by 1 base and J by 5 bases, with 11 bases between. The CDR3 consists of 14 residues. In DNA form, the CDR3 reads TGCGCCAGCAGCCAAGCGCTGATAGGGACTGAAGCTTTCTTT. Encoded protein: CASSQALIGTEAFF.

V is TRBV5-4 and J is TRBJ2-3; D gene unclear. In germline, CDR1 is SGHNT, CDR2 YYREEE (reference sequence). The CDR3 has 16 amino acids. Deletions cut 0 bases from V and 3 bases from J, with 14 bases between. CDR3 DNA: TGTGCCAGCAGCTTGGAGCAGACCCCTAGTACAGATACGCAGTATTTT. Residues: CASSLEQTPSTDTQYF.

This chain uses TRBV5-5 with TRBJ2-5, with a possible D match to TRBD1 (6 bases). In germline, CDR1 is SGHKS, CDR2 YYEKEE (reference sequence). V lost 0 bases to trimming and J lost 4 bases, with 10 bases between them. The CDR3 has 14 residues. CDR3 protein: CASSLEPRGETQYF. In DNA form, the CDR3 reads TGTGCCAGCAGCTTGGAGCCCAGGGGAGAGACCCAGTACTTC.

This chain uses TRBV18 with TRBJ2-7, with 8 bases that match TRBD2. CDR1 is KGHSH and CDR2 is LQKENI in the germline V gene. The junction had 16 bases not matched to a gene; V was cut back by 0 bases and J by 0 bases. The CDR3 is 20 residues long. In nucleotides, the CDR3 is TGTGCCAGCTCACCACCGCCCGGGAGGGCCGGAGCAGGAAGCTCCTACGAGCAGTACTTC. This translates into CASSPPPGRAGAGSSYEQYF.

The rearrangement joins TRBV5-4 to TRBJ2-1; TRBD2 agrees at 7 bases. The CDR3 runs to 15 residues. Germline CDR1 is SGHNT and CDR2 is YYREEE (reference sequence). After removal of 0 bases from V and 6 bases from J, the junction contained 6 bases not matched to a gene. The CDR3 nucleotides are TGTGCCAGCAGCTTGGGGGCGGGAGCGGTCAATGAGCAGTTCTTC. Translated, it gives CASSLGAGAVNEQFF.

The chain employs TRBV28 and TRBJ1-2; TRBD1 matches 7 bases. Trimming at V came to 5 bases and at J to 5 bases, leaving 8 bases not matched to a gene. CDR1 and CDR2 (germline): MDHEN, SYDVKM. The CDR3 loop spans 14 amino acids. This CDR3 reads CASSTGTVVYGYTF. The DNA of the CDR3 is TGTGCCAGCAGTACCGGGACAGTTGTTTATGGCTACACCTTC.

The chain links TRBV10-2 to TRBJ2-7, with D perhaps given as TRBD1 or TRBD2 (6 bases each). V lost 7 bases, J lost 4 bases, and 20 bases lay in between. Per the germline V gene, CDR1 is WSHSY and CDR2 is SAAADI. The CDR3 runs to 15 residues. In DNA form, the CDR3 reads TGCGCCAGCACTGATGGAGGGGCAGGGGTATACGAGCAGTACTTC. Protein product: CASTDGGAGVYEQYF.

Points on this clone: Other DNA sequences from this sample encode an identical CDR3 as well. The CDR3 bases are TGCAGCGTTGATCGGGGGGCCACTGAAGCTTTCTTT. It encodes CSVDRGATEAFF. The chain uses TRBV29-1 and TRBJ1-1, with TRBD1 as a possible D gene (6 bases). This CDR3 spans 12 amino acids. Trimming removed 3 bases at V and 4 bases at J, with 9 bases between. Germline V CDR1 and CDR2: SQVTM, ANQGSEA.